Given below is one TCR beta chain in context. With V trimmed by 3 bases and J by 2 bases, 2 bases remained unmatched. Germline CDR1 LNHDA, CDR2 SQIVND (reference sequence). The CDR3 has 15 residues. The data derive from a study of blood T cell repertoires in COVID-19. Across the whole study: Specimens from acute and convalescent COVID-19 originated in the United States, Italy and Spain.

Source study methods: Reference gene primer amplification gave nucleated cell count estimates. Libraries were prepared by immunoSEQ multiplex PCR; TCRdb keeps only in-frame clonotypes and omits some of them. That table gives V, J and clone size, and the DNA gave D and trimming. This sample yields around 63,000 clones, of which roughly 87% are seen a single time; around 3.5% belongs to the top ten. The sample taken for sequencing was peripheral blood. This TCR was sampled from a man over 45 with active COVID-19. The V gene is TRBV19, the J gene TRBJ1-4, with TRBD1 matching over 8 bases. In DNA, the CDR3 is TGTGCCAGTAGTATTCGACAGGGGACTAATGAAAAACTGTTTTTT. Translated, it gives CASSIRQGTNEKLFF.